This T cell receptor beta chain was identified during a study of T-cell reconstitution after alpha-beta-depleted transplantation in children (dated by TCRdb to 2015 to 2016). Study-wide context: The study quantitatively tracked T-cell immune reconstitution after TCRalphabeta/CD19-depleted allogeneic hematopoietic cell transplantation in children using TCR repertoire profiling. The paper's findings and limits, for the study overall: In some patients, high TCRbeta diversity at day 60 was attributed to recipient T cells and intrathymic progenitors that had survived conditioning. About two months after transplant, the apparently early recovery of alphabetaT-cell counts reportedly depended on just several hundred clones that had expanded rapidly and came from non-depleted graft cells. Over subsequent months, a decline in hyperexpanded clone frequencies was noted, and after one year, T-cell counts and TCRbeta diversity were mostly ascribed to newly produced T cells.

This clonotype showed up just a few times. What antigen it recognizes has not been identified. No much larger clonotype is one base removed from it; base qualities were not supplied. V and J lose 1 base and 4 bases, and a span of 11 bases separates them. CDR1 and CDR2, per the germline V gene (reference sequence), are LGHDT and YNNKEL. The CDR3 contains 15 residues, cysteine and phenylalanine counted. Only CDR3 DNA is held: 45 bases, read in frame from base 1. The protocol used for the library was PCR. Sequenced using an Illumina HiSeq 2500. TCR library preparation used molecular barcoding, with unique molecular identifiers applied to normalize quantification of the TCRbeta repertoire. TCRdb trimmed the raw reads at Q25, called clones with MiXCR and kept productive beta chains. CDR3 protein duplicates are merged, each entry listing the most common genes and DNA. This sample lists approximately 500,000 distinct CDR3 sequences; about 10% were detected once. Around 2% of the sample belongs to the ten largest clones.

According to the study, the label for this sample's treatment or condition signals: allogeneic hematopoietic cell transplantation with graft depleted of TCRalphabeta T cells and CD19 B cells. The children who served as transplant recipients had been given grafts of TCRalphabeta/CD19-depleted allogeneic hematopoietic cells. This specimen was PBMCs, taken before TCRalphabeta/CD19-depleted stem cell transplant. The TCR was taken from a child under 10 years old with inherited bone marrow failure, due to receive a stem cell transplant. The V and J genes are TRBV3-1 and TRBJ1-5, with the D gene uncertain. The CDR3 is CASSQVPQINQPQHF. The DNA reads as follows: TGTGCCAGCAGCCAAGTTCCTCAAATTAATCAGCCCCAGCATTTT.